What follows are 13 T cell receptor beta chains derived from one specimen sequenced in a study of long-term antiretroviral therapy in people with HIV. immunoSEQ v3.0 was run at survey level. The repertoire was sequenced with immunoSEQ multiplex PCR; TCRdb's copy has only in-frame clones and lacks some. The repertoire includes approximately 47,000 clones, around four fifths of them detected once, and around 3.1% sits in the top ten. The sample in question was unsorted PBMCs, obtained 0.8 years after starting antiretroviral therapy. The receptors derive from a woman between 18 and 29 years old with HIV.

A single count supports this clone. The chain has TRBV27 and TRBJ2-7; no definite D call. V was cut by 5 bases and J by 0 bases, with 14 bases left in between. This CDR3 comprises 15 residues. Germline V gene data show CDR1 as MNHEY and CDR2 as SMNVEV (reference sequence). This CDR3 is CASSVFPSSSYEQYF. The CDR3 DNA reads TGTGCCAGCAGTGTTTTCCCCTCGAGCTCCTACGAGCAGTACTTC.

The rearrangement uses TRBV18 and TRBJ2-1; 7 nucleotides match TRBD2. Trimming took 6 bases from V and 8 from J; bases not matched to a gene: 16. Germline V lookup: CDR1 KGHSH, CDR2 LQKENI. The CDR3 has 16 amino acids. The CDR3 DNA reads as TGTGCCAGCTCTCACCCGAGGGCTAGCGGAATGGATGAGCAGTTCTTC. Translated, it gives CASSHPRASGMDEQFF.

The CDR3 DNA sequence: TGTGCCAGTAGTATTAGCCGGGGCGAGCAGTACTTC. Amino acid sequence: CASSISRGEQYF. This chain uses TRBV19 with TRBJ2-7; D might be TRBD2 (5 bases). Germline values: CDR1 LNHDA, CDR2 SQIVND (reference sequence). Trimming removed 3 bases at V and 6 bases at J, with 9 bases between. The CDR3 is made up of 12 amino acids.

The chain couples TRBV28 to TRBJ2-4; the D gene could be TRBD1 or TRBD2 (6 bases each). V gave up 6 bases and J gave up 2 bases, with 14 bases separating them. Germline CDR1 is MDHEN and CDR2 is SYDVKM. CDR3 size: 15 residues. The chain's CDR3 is CASSLLGGTKNIQYF. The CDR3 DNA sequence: TGTGCCAGCAGCCTCCTAGGGGGGACCAAAAACATTCAGTACTTC.

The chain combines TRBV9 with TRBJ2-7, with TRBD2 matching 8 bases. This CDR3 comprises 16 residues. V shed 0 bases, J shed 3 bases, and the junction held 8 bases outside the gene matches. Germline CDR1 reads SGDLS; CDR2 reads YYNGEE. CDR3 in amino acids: CASSVEAGGWVYEQYF. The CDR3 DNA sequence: TGTGCCAGCAGCGTAGAGGCGGGGGGCTGGGTCTACGAGCAGTACTTC.

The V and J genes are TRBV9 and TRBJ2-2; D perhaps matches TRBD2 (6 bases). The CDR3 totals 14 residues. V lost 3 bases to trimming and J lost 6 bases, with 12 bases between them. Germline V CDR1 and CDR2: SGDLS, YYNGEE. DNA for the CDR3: TGTGCCAGCAGCGCCCCGCCGGGGGCCGGGGAGCTGTTTTTT. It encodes CASSAPPGAGELFF.

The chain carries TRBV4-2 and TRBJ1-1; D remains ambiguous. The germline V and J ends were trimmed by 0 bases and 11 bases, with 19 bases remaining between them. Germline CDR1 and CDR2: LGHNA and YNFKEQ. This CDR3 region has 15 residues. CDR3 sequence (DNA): TGTGCCAGCAGCCAAGATCTACGGCAGTCAGAGGGCGCTTTCTTT. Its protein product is CASSQDLRQSEGAFF.

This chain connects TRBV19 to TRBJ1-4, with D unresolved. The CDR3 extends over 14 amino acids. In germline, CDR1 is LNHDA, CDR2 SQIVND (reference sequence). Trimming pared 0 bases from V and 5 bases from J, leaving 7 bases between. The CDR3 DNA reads TGTGCCAGTAGTATAGAAGGGCCGAATGAAAAACTGTTTTTT. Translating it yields CASSIEGPNEKLFF.

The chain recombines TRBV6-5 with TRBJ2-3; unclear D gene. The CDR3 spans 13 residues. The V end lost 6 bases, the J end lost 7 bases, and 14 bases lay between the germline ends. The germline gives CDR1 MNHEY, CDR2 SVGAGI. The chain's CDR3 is CASRDPIGYTQYF. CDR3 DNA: TGTGCCAGCAGAGACCCTATAGGATATACGCAGTATTTT.

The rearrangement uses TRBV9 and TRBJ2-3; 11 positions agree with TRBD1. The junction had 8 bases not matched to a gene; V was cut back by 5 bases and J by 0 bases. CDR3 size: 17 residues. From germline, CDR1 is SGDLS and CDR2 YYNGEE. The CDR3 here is CASSRTGQGASTDTQYF. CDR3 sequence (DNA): TGTGCCAGCAGTCGGACTGGACAGGGGGCCAGCACAGATACGCAGTATTTT.

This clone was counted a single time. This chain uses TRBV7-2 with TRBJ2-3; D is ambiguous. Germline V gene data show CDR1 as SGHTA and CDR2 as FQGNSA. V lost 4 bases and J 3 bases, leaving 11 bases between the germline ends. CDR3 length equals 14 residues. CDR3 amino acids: CASSYDSTTDTQYF. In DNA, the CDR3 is TGTGCCAGCAGCTACGACTCGACTACAGATACGCAGTATTTT.

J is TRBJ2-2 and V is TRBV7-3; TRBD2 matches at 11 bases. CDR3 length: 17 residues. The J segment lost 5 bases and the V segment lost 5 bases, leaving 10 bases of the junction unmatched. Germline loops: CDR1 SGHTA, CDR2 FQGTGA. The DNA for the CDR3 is TGTGCCAGCAGCCCCACGGGGACTAGCGGCCGAACCGGGGAGCTGTTTTTT. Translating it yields CASSPTGTSGRTGELFF.

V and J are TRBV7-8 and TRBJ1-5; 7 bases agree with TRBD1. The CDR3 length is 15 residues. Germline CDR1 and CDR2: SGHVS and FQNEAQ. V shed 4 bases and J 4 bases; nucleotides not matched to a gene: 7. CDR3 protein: CASSSSGGANQPQHF. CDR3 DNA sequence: TGTGCCAGCAGCTCGTCAGGGGGGGCAAATCAGCCCCAGCATTTT.